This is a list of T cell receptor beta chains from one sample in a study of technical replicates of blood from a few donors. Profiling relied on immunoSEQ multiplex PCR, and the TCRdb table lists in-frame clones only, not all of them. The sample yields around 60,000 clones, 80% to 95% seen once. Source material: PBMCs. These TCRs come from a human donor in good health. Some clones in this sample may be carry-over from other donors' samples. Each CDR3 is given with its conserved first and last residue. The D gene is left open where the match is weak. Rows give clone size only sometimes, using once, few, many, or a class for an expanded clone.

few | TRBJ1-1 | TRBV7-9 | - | CASSSKGGSNTEAFF | TGTGCCAGCAGCTCAAAGGGAGGCTCGAACACTGAAGCTTTCTTT
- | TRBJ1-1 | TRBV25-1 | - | CASTLSGNTEAFF | TGTGCCAGCACTCTCAGTGGGAACACTGAAGCTTTCTTT
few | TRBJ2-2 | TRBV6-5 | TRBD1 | CASSYSVTGMAGELFF | TGTGCCAGCAGTTACTCGGTGACAGGGATGGCCGGGGAGCTGTTTTTT
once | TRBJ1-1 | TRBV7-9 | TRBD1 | CASSPGQGNTEAFF | TGTGCCAGCAGCCCGGGACAGGGGAACACTGAAGCTTTCTTT
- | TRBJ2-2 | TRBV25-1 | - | CASAESGDTGELFF | TGTGCCAGTGCGGAGAGTGGAGACACCGGGGAGCTGTTTTTT
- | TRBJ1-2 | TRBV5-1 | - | CASRREETAPNYGYTF | TGCGCCAGCAGGAGAGAAGAGACAGCCCCTAACTATGGCTACACCTTC
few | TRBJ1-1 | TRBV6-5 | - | CASSYGGVTEAFF | TGTGCCAGCAGTTACGGAGGCGTAACTGAAGCTTTCTTT
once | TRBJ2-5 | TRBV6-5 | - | CASSAGRRWETQYF | TGTGCCAGCAGTGCGGGACGTAGGTGGGAGACCCAGTACTTC
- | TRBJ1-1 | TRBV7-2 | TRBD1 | CASSLRTGTNTEAFF | TGTGCCAGCAGCTTGCGGACAGGAACGAACACTGAAGCTTTCTTT
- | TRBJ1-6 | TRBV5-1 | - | CASSLGGRVNSPLHF | TGCGCCAGCAGCTTGGGGGGCAGGGTCAATTCACCCCTCCACTTT
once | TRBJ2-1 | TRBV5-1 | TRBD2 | CASSLSGGVNEQFF | TGCGCCAGCAGCTTAAGCGGGGGGGTCAATGAGCAGTTCTTC
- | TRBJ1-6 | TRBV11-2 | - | CASTAQGTNSPLHF | TGTGCCAGCACCGCGCAGGGTACTAATTCACCCCTCCACTTT
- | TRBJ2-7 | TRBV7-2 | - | CASSSLGQTPEQYF | TGTGCCAGCAGCTCGTTGGGGCAGACGCCCGAGCAGTACTTC
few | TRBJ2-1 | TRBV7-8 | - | CASSTRTVNEQFF | TGTGCCAGCAGCACCAGGACAGTCAATGAGCAGTTCTTC
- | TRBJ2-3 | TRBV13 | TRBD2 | CASSPRSGGQEDTQYF | TGTGCCAGCAGCCCCAGAAGCGGGGGGCAGGAAGATACGCAGTATTTT
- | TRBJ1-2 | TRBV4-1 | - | CASSRPGGGDYGYTF | TGCGCCAGCAGCCGGCCGGGCGGGGGCGATTATGGCTACACCTTC
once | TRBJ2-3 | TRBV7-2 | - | CASSLVGATQYF | TGTGCCAGCAGCTTAGTTGGGGCTACGCAGTATTTT
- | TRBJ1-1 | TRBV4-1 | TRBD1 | CASSQGRRTGKTEAFF | TGCGCCAGCAGCCAAGGTCGCCGGACAGGGAAAACTGAAGCTTTCTTT
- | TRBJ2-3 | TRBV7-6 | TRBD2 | CASSLDIVLAGGDTQYF | TGTGCCAGCAGCTTAGATATTGTCCTAGCGGGAGGGGATACGCAGTATTTT
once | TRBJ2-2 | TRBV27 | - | CASSLLSGELFF | TGTGCCAGCAGTTTATTATCCGGGGAGCTGTTTTTT
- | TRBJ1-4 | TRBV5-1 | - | CASSSAGGYEKLFF | TGCGCCAGCAGCTCGGCAGGAGGGTATGAAAAACTGTTTTTT
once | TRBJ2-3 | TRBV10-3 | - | CAISESFGGRNTQYF | TGTGCCATCAGTGAGTCGTTCGGAGGGAGGAATACGCAGTATTTT
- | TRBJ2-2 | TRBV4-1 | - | CASSRGRTGELFF | TGCGCCAGCAGCCGGGGGCGGACCGGGGAGCTGTTTTTT
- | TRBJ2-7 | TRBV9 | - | CASSVRSGVDEQYF | TGTGCCAGCAGCGTGAGGTCCGGGGTCGACGAGCAGTACTTC
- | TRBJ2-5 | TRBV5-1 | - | CASRLGAETQYF | TGCGCCAGCAGATTGGGGGCGGAGACCCAGTACTTC
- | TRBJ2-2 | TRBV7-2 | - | CASSLVRSGELFF | TGTGCCAGCAGTCTAGTGAGGTCCGGGGAGCTGTTTTTT
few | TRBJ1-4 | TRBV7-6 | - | CASSQTEVNEKLFF | TGTGCCAGCAGCCAGACAGAAGTTAATGAAAAACTGTTTTTT
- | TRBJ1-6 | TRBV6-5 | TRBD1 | CASSPPGTARSPLHF | TGTGCCAGCAGTCCTCCCGGGACAGCTCGATCACCCCTCCACTTT
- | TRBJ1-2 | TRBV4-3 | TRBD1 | CASSQGGTGRGGYTF | TGCGCCAGCAGCCAAGGGGGGACAGGAAGAGGTGGCTACACCTTC
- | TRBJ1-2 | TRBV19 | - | CASEHGYGYTF | TGTGCCAGTGAACACGGGTATGGCTACACCTTC
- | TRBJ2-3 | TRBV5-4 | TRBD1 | CASSWGTGRMTQYF | TGTGCCAGCAGCTGGGGGACAGGGAGGATGACGCAGTATTTT
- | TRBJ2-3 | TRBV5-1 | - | CASSSYISTGSKALGDTQYF | TGCGCCAGCAGCTCATATATTTCGACAGGCTCAAAGGCCCTAGGAGATACGCAGTATTTT
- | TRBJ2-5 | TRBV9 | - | CASSAGGAVVTQYF | TGTGCCAGCAGCGCTGGGGGGGCGGTGGTGACCCAGTACTTC